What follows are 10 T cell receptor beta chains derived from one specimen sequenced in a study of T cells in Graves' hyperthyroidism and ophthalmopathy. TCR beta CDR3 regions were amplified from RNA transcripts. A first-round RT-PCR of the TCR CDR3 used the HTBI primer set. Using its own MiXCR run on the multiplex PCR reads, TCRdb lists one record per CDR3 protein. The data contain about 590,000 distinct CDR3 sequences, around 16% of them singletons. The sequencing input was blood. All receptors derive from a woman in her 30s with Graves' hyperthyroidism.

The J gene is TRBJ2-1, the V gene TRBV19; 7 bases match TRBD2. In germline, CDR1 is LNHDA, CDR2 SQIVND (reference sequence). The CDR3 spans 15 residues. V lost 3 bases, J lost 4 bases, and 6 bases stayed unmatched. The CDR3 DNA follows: TGTGCCAGTAGTATTGATCTAGCGGATTACAATGAGCAGTTCTTC. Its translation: CASSIDLADYNEQFF.

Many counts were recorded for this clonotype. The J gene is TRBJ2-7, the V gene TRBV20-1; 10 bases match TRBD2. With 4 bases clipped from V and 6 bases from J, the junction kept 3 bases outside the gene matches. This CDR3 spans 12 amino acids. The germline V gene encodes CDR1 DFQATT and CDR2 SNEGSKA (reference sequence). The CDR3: CSATSGSSEQYF. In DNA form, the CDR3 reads TGCAGTGCTACTAGCGGGAGTAGCGAGCAGTACTTC.

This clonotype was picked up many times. The CDR3 bases are TGCAGTGCTAGAGAGACTAGCGGGAGGCACCCTTTCACGCAGTATTTT. Its translation is CSARETSGRHPFTQYF. The chain is built from TRBV20-1 and TRBJ2-3; 13 nucleotides match TRBD2. J was trimmed by 9 bases and V by 0 bases; bases with no gene match: 9. From germline, CDR1 is DFQATT and CDR2 SNEGSKA (reference sequence). The CDR3 is 16 amino acids.

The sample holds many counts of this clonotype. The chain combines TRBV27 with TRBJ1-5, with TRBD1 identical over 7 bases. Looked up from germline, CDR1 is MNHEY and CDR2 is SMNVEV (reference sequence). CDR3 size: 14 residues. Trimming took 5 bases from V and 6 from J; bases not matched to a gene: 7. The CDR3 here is CASSPTGVGQPQHF. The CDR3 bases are TGTGCCAGCAGTCCAACAGGGGTGGGTCAGCCCCAGCATTTT.

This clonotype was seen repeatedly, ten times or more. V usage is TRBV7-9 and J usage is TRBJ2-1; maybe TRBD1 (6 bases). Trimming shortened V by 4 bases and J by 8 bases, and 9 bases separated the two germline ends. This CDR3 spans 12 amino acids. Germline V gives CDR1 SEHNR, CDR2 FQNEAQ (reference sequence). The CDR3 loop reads CASSSRGYEQFF. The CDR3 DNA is TGTGCCAGCAGCTCCAGGGGTTATGAGCAGTTCTTC.

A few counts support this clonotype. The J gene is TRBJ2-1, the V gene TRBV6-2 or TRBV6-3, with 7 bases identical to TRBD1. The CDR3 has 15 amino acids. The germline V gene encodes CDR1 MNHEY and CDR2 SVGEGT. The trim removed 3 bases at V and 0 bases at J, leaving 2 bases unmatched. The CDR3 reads CASSYGTVSYNEQFF. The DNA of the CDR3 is TGTGCCAGCAGTTATGGGACAGTCTCCTACAATGAGCAGTTCTTC.

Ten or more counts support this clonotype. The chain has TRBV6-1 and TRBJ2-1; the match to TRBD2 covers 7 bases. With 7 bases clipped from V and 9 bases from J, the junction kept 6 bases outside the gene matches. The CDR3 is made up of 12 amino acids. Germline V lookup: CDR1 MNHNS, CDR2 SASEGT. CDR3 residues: CASKTTGGEQFF. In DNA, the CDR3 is TGTGCCAGCAAGACGACGGGGGGTGAGCAGTTCTTC.

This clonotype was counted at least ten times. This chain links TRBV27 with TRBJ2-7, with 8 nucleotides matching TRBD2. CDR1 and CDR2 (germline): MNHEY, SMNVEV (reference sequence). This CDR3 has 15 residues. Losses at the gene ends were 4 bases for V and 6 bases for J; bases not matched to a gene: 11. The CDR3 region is CASSSDLGTSSEQYF. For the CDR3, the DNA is TGTGCCAGCAGTTCGGACCTCGGGACTAGTAGCGAGCAGTACTTC.

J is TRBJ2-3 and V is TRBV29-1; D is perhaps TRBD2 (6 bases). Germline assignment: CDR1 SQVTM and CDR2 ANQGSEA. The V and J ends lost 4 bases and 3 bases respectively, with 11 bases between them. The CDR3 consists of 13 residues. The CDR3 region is CSVVTGGTDTQYF. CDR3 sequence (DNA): TGCAGCGTTGTCACCGGGGGAACAGATACGCAGTATTTT.

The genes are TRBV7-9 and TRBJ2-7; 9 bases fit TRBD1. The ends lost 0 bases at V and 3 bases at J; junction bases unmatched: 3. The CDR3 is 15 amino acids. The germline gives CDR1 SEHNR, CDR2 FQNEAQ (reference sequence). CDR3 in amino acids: CASSLADRGFYEQYF. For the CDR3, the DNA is TGTGCCAGCAGCTTAGCGGACAGGGGATTCTACGAGCAGTACTTC.